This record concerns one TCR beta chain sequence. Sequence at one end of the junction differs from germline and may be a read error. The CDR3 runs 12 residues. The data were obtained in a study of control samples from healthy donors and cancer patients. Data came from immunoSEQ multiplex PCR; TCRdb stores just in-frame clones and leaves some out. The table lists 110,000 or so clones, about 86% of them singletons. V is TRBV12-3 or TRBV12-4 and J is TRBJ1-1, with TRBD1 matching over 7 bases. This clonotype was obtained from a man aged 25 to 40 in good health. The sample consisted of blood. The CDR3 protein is CASSKGGRGKVF. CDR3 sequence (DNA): TGTGCCAGCAGTAAAGGGGGCAGGGGAAAAGTCTTT.